This T cell receptor (beta chain) is drawn from a study of blood T cell repertoires in COVID-19. Repertoires were generated with immunoSEQ multiplex PCR, while TCRdb's copy carries only in-frame clones and drops some. Of around 130,000 clones in the sample, approximately 87% were seen once. Losses at the gene ends were 1 base for V and 4 bases for J; bases not matched to a gene: 14. The CDR3 is made up of 21 amino acids. CDR1 LGHDT and CDR2 YNNKEL come from the germline V gene (reference sequence). This chain uses TRBV3-1 (or the pseudogene TRBV3-2) with TRBJ2-1; 15 nucleotides align to TRBD2. The sequencing input was peripheral blood. This clonotype was sampled from a woman aged 55-70 years with acute or convalescent COVID-19. The CDR3: CASSQALGTSGRPTAYNEQFF. For the CDR3, the DNA is TGTGCCAGCAGCCAAGCCCTGGGGACTAGCGGGAGGCCGACCGCATACAATGAGCAGTTCTTC.